This T cell receptor beta chain emerged from a study of shared clonotypes between healthy human individuals. Whole-study results and caveats: It was expected that sequencing depth would affect clonotype sharing among donors. Of the naive CD4 clonotypes, around 5% were shared across several donors. Clonotypes shared by all four sorted-subset donors had higher generation probabilities than non-shared clonotypes.

CD45RO negativity and positive selection for CCR7 defined naive CD8 cells, a population that excluded terminally differentiated effector memory CD45RA+ cells. V was pared by 5 bases and J by 6 bases, with 20 bases between. Germline CDR1 and CDR2: SEHNR and FQNEAQ (reference sequence). The CDR3 extends over 15 amino acids. Using immunoSEQ multiplex PCR, the repertoire was profiled, and TCRdb retains in-frame clones only, with some absent. The sample has under 700,000 clones, around 95% seen once; the top ten hold approximately 0.11%. With respect to this clone: The target antigen is unknown.

This chain links TRBV7-9 with TRBJ2-7; D is tentatively TRBD1 or TRBD2 (5 bases each). The sequenced sample was naive CD8+ T cells sorted from blood. The sequence came from a woman in her twenties or thirties in good health. The DNA of the CDR3 is TGTGCCAGCAGCGATACGGACCGGGACCCCTCCGAGCAGTACTTC. Translating gives CASSDTDRDPSEQYF.